These 13 T cell receptor beta chains originate from one sample sequenced in a study of shared clonotypes between healthy human individuals. The assay was immunoSEQ multiplex PCR, and TCRdb's table has in-frame clones only and misses some. The sample gives around 2.5 million clones, roughly 93% of which show up once; roughly 0.39% is in the top ten. Sequencing used naive CD4+ T cells from PBMCs. Subset described: CD45RA+ positively selected. Every receptor here comes from a man younger than 35 in good health. Some clones in this sample may be carry-over from other donors' samples.

This sequence joins TRBV5-3 and TRBJ2-1; weak D call: TRBD2 (5 bases). TRBV5-3 is labeled an ORF, and its function is uncertain. V shed 7 bases and J shed 5 bases, with 19 bases lying between them. This CDR3 spans 15 amino acids. The CDR3 DNA reads TGTGCCAGAGTAAGTCGCGGGCCTCCTCACAATGAGCAGTTCTTC. Translating gives CARVSRGPPHNEQFF.

This sequence joins TRBV29-1 and TRBJ2-5; maybe TRBD2 (5 bases). Germline lookup yields CDR1 SQVTM and CDR2 ANQGSEA. This CDR3 contains 13 residues. V was shortened by 8 bases and J by 4 bases, with 17 bases between the two germline ends. Here the CDR3 DNA reads TGCAGCTCCTCGAGGACTGGAGCAGAGACCCAGTACTTC. Translated, it gives CSSSRTGAETQYF.

This clone was seen a single time. This chain connects TRBV18 to TRBJ2-3; D remains ambiguous. Germline V gene lookup returns CDR1 KGHSH and CDR2 LQKENI. Trimming removed 2 bases at V and 4 bases at J, with 10 bases between. The CDR3 runs to 14 residues. The CDR3 sequence: CASSPVSVADTQYF. CDR3 DNA: TGTGCCAGCTCACCAGTTAGTGTTGCAGATACGCAGTATTTT.

The CDR3 DNA reads as TGCGCCAGCAGCCAAACGACTAGCGGGAGGTCGGGGGAGCAGTACTTC. Protein product: CASSQTTSGRSGEQYF. V and J are TRBV4-1 and TRBJ2-7; 13 bases agree with TRBD2. Looked up from germline, CDR1 is MGHRA and CDR2 is YSYEKL. The trim removed 2 bases at V and 7 bases at J, leaving 8 bases unmatched. The CDR3 extends over 16 amino acids.

The genes are TRBV28 and TRBJ2-1, with a tentative D call TRBD2 (6 bases). Germline CDR1 MDHEN, CDR2 SYDVKM. V was shortened by 1 base and J by 0 bases, with 10 bases between the two germline ends. The CDR3 is 16 residues long. The CDR3 DNA follows: TGTGCCAGCAGTTTATTTGCCGGGAGCTCCTACAATGAGCAGTTCTTC. Translating gives CASSLFAGSSYNEQFF.

This chain's CDR3 is CASSYSSVQYF. The DNA for the CDR3 is TGTGCCAGCAGTTACTCGAGTGTGCAGTACTTC. The V and J genes are TRBV6-5 and TRBJ2-7; D unresolved. V lost 0 bases and J 9 bases, leaving 6 bases between the germline ends. CDR3 length: 11 residues. Germline V gene sequence: CDR1 MNHEY, CDR2 SVGAGI.

The chain employs TRBV27 and TRBJ2-3, with 8 bases matching TRBD2. Germline loops: CDR1 MNHEY, CDR2 SMNVEV (reference sequence). The V segment lost 5 bases and the J segment 2 bases; nucleotides outside the gene matches: 9. The CDR3 spans 16 residues. The CDR3, as DNA: TGTGCCAGCAGTCCACTCAGCGGGAGAGACACAGATACGCAGTATTTT. Residues: CASSPLSGRDTDTQYF.

V and J are TRBV29-1 and TRBJ2-3; TRBD2 matches at 9 bases. J lost 4 bases, V lost 7 bases, and 12 bases had no gene match. CDR3 length: 15 amino acids. The germline CDR1 and CDR2 sequences are SQVTM and ANQGSEA. The CDR3 nucleotides read TGCAGCGCCGTATTTAGCGGGAGATCGCCAGATACGCAGTATTTT. Protein sequence: CSAVFSGRSPDTQYF.

The CDR3 DNA reads TGTGCCAGCAGCCCGCGACAGGGGGCTTTAGAGCAGTACTTC. It specifies CASSPRQGALEQYF. The chain combines TRBV7-6 with TRBJ2-7, with TRBD1 matching 10 bases. V shed 5 bases, J shed 7 bases, and the junction held 8 bases outside the gene matches. Per the germline V gene, CDR1 is SGHVS and CDR2 is FNYEAQ. The CDR3 spans 14 residues.

J is TRBJ1-3 and V is TRBV18; the D is unclear. V gave up 3 bases and J gave up 2 bases, with 8 bases separating them. Germline V gene lookup returns CDR1 KGHSH and CDR2 LQKENI. The CDR3 totals 14 residues. CDR3 DNA sequence: TGTGCCAGCTCACCGGCAGCAACTGGAAACACCATATATTTT. As protein: CASSPAATGNTIYF. The full variable domain, completed using reference TRBV18 and TRBJ1-3, is NAGVMQNPRHLVRRRGQEARLRCSPMKGHSHVYWYRQLPEEGLKFMVYLQKENIIDESGMPKERFSAEFPKEGPSILRIQQVVRGDSAAYFCASSPAATGNTIYFGEGSWLTVV.

The CDR3 coding sequence is TGTGCCAGCAGTTTATTACGACTAGGCGGGAATGAGCAGTTCTTC. Translating gives CASSLLRLGGNEQFF. The chain couples TRBV28 to TRBJ2-1; tentatively, D is TRBD2 (6 bases). Per the germline V gene, CDR1 is MDHEN and CDR2 is SYDVKM. The CDR3 is 15 residues long. V was cut by 1 base and J by 7 bases, with 14 bases left in between.

The chain has TRBV5-1 and TRBJ2-1; 14 bases align to TRBD2. Trimming cost V 5 bases and J 7 bases; bases outside gene matches: 8. The CDR3 spans 16 residues. The V gene's germline CDR1 is SGHRS and CDR2 YFSETQ. The chain's CDR3 is CASSRGTSGSGNEQFF. The CDR3 DNA follows: TGCGCCAGCAGTCGAGGGACTAGCGGGAGTGGGAATGAGCAGTTCTTC.

This clone came up a few times. The J gene is TRBJ1-4, the V gene TRBV2, with D maybe TRBD1 (5 bases). The CDR3 loop spans 14 amino acids. The V end was cut by 5 bases, the J end by 5 bases, with 12 bases between. Germline V gene lookup returns CDR1 SNHLY and CDR2 FYNNEI. The DNA for the CDR3 is TGTGCCAGCAGTCGGGACCGCTGGAATGAAAAACTGTTTTTT. Translation gives CASSRDRWNEKLFF. Full variable domain (missing parts from reference TRBV2 and TRBJ1-4): EPEVTQTPSHQVTQMGQEVILRCVPISNHLYFYWYRQILGQKVEFLVSFYNNEISEKSEIFDDQFSVERPDGSNFTLKIRSTKLEDSAMYFCASSRDRWNEKLFFGSGTQLSVL.